The rows below give T cell receptor beta chains drawn from one sample of a study of CD8 T cells in ankylosing spondylitis. TCRdb recomputed calls from the 5' RACE reads with MiXCR, one row per CDR3 protein. The data contain around 490,000 distinct CDR3 sequences, about 5.4% of them seen just once; the ten biggest clones take up roughly 3.3%. Sequences were obtained from blood, either unsorted or a sorted T cell fraction (not recorded which). All receptors derive from a male donor with ankylosing spondylitis. Each CDR3 is given with its conserved first and last residue. D genes are given only for firm matches. Some rows mark clone size as missing; the rest say once, few, many or name a class of expanded clone.

cdr3_aa	cdr3_nt	clone_size	v_call	j_call	d_call
CASSPRQGTTEAFF	TGTGCCAGCTCACCACGGCAGGGGACCACTGAAGCTTTCTTT	-	TRBV18	TRBJ1-1	-
CASSQDPLAGEDEQYF	TGTGCCAGCAGCCAAGACCCACTAGCGGGAGAAGACGAGCAGTACTTC	few	TRBV4-2	TRBJ2-7	TRBD2
CASSSPGIVETQYF	TGTGCCAGCAGCTCCCCCGGGATTGTAGAGACCCAGTACTTC	many	TRBV7-2	TRBJ2-5	-
CASSDLDLQETQYF	TGCGCCAGCAGTGATTTGGATCTACAAGAGACCCAGTACTTC	many	TRBV10-1	TRBJ2-5	-
CSVRDRGLEETQYF	TGCAGCGTCCGGGACAGGGGCCTCGAGGAGACCCAGTACTTC	many	TRBV29-1	TRBJ2-5	TRBD1
CSALTGSYNSPLHF	TGCAGTGCCCTGACAGGGTCCTATAATTCACCCCTCCACTTT	many	TRBV20-1	TRBJ1-6	TRBD1
CSARDGTHSYNEQFF	TGCAGTGCTAGAGATGGGACCCACTCCTACAATGAGCAGTTCTTC	many	TRBV20-1	TRBJ2-1	-
CATSIEGRDTGELFF	TGTGCCACCAGCATAGAGGGCAGGGACACCGGGGAGCTGTTTTTT	many	TRBV15	TRBJ2-2	-
CSVGLLAGGETQYF	TGCAGCGTTGGGTTACTAGCGGGAGGAGAGACCCAGTACTTC	many	TRBV29-1	TRBJ2-5	TRBD2
CSATGGAASDGYTF	TGCAGTGCTACGGGGGGGGCCGCGAGCGACGGCTACACCTTC	many	TRBV20-1	TRBJ1-2	-
CSVLAFRETQYF	TGCAGTGTCTTAGCTTTCCGAGAGACCCAGTACTTC	many	TRBV20-1	TRBJ2-5	-
CASRPGQPTGELFF	TGTGCCAGCAGACCGGGACAGCCCACCGGGGAGCTGTTTTTT	many	TRBV28	TRBJ2-2	TRBD1
CASSEFGTGNTEAFF	TGTGCCAGCAGTGAATTTGGGACAGGGAACACTGAAGCTTTCTTT	few	TRBV6-1	TRBJ1-1	TRBD1
CASKTSGQGNTGELFF	TGTGCCAGCAAGACGTCGGGACAGGGGAACACCGGGGAGCTGTTTTTT	many	TRBV28	TRBJ2-2	TRBD1
CASSPFRLAGGETQYF	TGTGCCAGCAGCCCCTTCCGACTAGCGGGAGGAGAGACCCAGTACTTC	many	TRBV9	TRBJ2-5	TRBD2
CASIVQGPGNTIYF	TGTGCCAGCATCGTACAGGGCCCCGGAAACACCATATATTTT	many	TRBV6-1	TRBJ1-3	-
CASSLEDGRGKQYF	TGTGCCAGCAGCTTAGAGGACGGCCGGGGGAAGCAGTACTTC	-	TRBV11-3	TRBJ2-7	-
CASSFRVLTGGRGDTQYF	TGTGCCAGCAGCTTCAGGGTCTTAACGGGAGGGAGAGGGGATACGCAGTATTTT	many	TRBV7-2	TRBJ2-3	TRBD2
CASSPGTGVNYGYTF	TGTGCCAGCAGCCCTGGGACAGGGGTTAACTATGGCTACACCTTC	many	TRBV7-2	TRBJ1-2	TRBD1
CASSQRAARPSYEQYF	TGTGCCAGCAGCCAACGGGCAGCCCGGCCCTCCTACGAGCAGTACTTC	-	TRBV7-2	TRBJ2-7	-
CSAFGAFDTEAFF	TGCAGTGCGTTTGGGGCGTTTGACACTGAAGCTTTCTTT	many	TRBV20-1	TRBJ1-1	-
CASSLYPQGSYGYTF	TGCGCCAGCAGCTTATACCCTCAGGGAAGCTATGGCTACACCTTC	many	TRBV5-1	TRBJ1-2	-
CASSPLPGSSGANVLTF	TGTGCCAGCTCACCACTCCCAGGGAGCTCTGGGGCCAACGTCCTGACTTTC	many	TRBV18	TRBJ2-6	-
CASSPSDRGPQYF	TGTGCCAGCAGCCCATCGGACAGGGGTCCCCAGTACTTC	many	TRBV3-1	TRBJ2-7	TRBD1
CASSLGANYNEQFF	TGTGCCAGCAGCTTGGGGGCGAACTACAATGAGCAGTTCTTC	many	TRBV5-6	TRBJ2-1	-
CASSRGQGDAGEKLFF	TGCGCCAGCAGCCGCGGACAGGGGGACGCGGGAGAAAAACTGTTTTTT	many	TRBV5-1	TRBJ1-4	TRBD1
CASSTGTGHQPQHF	TGCGCCAGCAGCACTGGGACAGGGCATCAGCCCCAGCATTTT	many	TRBV5-1	TRBJ1-5	TRBD1
CASSLAGQRRGYGYTF	TGTGCCAGCAGCTTGGCGGGACAGCGCAGGGGGTATGGCTACACCTTC	many	TRBV5-8	TRBJ1-2	TRBD1
CASSLTPGRSEAFF	TGTGCCAGCAGTCTTACTCCGGGACGGTCTGAAGCTTTCTTT	many	TRBV27	TRBJ1-1	-
CASNYRGRLSEQFF	TGTGCCAGCAACTACAGGGGGCGCCTGAGTGAGCAGTTCTTC	-	TRBV7-2	TRBJ2-1	TRBD1